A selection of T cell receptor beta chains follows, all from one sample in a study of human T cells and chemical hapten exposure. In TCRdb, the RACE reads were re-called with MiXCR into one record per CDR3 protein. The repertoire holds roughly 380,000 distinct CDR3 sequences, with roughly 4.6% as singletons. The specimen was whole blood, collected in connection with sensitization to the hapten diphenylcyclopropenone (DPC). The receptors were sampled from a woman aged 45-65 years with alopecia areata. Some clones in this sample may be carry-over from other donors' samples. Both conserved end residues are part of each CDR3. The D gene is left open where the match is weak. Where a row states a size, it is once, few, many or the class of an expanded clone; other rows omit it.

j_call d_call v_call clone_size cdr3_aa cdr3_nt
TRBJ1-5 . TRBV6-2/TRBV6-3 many CASSYQGSNQPQHF TGTGCCAGCAGTTACCAGGGTAGCAATCAGCCCCAGCATTTT
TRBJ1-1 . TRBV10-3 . CAISAPGNTEAFF TGTGCCATCAGTGCCCCAGGGAACACTGAAGCTTTCTTT
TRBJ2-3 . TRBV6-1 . CASTPQPYDTQYF TGTGCCAGCACCCCCCAGCCCTATGATACGCAGTATTTT
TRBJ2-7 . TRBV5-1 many CASSLEALYEQYF TGCGCCAGCAGCTTGGAGGCACTCTACGAGCAGTACTTC
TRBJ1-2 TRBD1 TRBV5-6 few CASSLNQGAANYGYTF TGTGCCAGCAGCTTGAATCAGGGGGCAGCTAACTATGGCTACACCTTC
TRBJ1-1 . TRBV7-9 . CASSLADAVDNTEAFF TGTGCCAGCAGCTTAGCGGACGCAGTGGATAACACTGAAGCTTTCTTT
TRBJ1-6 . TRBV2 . CASSEALRGFSPLHF TGTGCCAGCAGTGAAGCGCTTCGGGGGTTTTCACCCCTCCACTTT
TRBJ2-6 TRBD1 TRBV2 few CASRPGQLNSGANVLTF TGTGCCAGCAGGCCGGGACAGCTAAACTCTGGGGCCAACGTCCTGACTTTC
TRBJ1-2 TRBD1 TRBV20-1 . CSARPQGDLYGYTF TGCAGTGCTAGACCCCAGGGGGACCTCTATGGCTACACCTTC
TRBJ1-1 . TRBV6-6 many CASKVQPANTEAFF TGTGCCAGCAAAGTTCAGCCAGCGAACACTGAAGCTTTCTTT
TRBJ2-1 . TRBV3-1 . CASSQDLSGYNEQFF TGTGCCAGCAGCCAAGACCTATCCGGATACAATGAGCAGTTCTTC
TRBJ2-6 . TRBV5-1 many CASSSIQNSGANVLTF TGCGCCAGCAGCTCGATACAGAACTCTGGGGCCAACGTCCTGACTTTC
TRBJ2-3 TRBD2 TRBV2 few CASSSRLAGRSDTQYF TGTGCCAGCAGTTCCAGACTAGCGGGAAGGTCAGATACGCAGTATTTT
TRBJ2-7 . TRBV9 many CASSAGADYEQYF TGTGCCAGCAGCGCCGGAGCAGACTACGAGCAGTACTTC
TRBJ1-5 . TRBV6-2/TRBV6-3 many CASSTGQPQHF TGTGCCAGCAGTACGGGTCAGCCCCAGCATTTT
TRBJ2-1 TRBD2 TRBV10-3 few CAISARTSGRAGGEQFF TGTGCCATCAGTGCTAGGACTAGCGGGAGGGCCGGTGGTGAGCAGTTCTTC
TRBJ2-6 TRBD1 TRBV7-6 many CASSSGTGRANVLTF TGTGCCAGCAGCTCCGGGACAGGGAGGGCCAACGTCCTGACTTTC
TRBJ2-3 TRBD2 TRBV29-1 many CSVEDLLAGGGRQYF TGCAGCGTTGAAGATTTACTAGCGGGAGGAGGTCGGCAGTATTTT
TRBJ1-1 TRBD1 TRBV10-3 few CATGGRENTEAFF TGTGCCACAGGGGGACGGGAGAACACTGAAGCTTTCTTT
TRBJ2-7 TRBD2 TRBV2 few CASSTGTSAEQYF TGTGCCAGCAGTACCGGGACTAGCGCCGAGCAGTACTTC
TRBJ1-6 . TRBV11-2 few CASSLVQGNSPLHF TGTGCCAGCAGCCTAGTACAGGGTAATTCACCCCTCCACTTT
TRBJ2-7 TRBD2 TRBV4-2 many CASSQGSAGDPYEQYF TGTGCCAGCAGCCAAGGATCCGCGGGGGACCCCTACGAGCAGTACTTC
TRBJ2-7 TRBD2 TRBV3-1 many CASSQPILLAGEHEQYF TGTGCCAGCAGCCAACCTATCCTCTTAGCGGGAGAACACGAGCAGTACTTC
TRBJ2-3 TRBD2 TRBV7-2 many CASRAASGRVADTQYF TGTGCCAGCAGGGCGGCTAGCGGGAGGGTGGCAGATACGCAGTATTTT
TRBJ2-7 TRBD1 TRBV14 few CASSQRTGLATYEQYF TGTGCCAGCAGCCAACGGACAGGCCTAGCAACCTACGAGCAGTACTTC
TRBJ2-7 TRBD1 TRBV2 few CASSSPPGTGTYEQYF TGTGCCAGCAGCTCCCCCCCCGGGACAGGGACCTACGAGCAGTACTTC
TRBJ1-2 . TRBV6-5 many CASKNGGASNYGYTF TGTGCCAGCAAGAACGGGGGGGCTTCTAACTATGGCTACACCTTC
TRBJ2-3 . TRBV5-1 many CASSRRQEPTDTQYF TGCGCCAGCAGCCGTAGACAGGAGCCTACAGATACGCAGTATTTT
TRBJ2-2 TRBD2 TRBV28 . CASRGLARNTGELFF TGTGCCAGCAGGGGACTAGCGAGAAACACCGGGGAGCTGTTTTTT
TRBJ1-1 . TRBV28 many CASSLVQRNTEAFF TGTGCCAGCAGTTTAGTACAGCGGAACACTGAAGCTTTCTTT
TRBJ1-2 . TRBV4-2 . CASSQDALANYGYTF TGTGCCAGCAGCCAAGACGCATTAGCTAACTATGGCTACACCTTC
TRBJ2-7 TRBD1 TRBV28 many CASSVPGTGSHEQYF TGTGCCAGCAGTGTCCCCGGGACAGGGTCCCACGAGCAGTACTTC
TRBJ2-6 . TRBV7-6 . CAISPGGANVLTF TGTGCCATCAGCCCTGGAGGGGCCAACGTCCTGACTTTC
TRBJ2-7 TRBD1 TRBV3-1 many CASSQVGQGEIDEQYF TGTGCCAGCAGCCAAGTGGGACAGGGGGAAATCGACGAGCAGTACTTC
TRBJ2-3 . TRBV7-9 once CASSARQSLEATSTDTQYF TGTGCCAGCAGCGCTCGACAGAGTTTGGAGGCCACAAGCACAGATACGCAGTATTTT
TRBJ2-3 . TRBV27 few CASSSTPASTDTQYF TGTGCCAGCAGTTCGACGCCGGCTAGCACAGATACGCAGTATTTT
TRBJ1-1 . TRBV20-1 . CSARDAGGLNTEAFF TGCAGTGCTAGAGATGCGGGAGGGCTTAACACTGAAGCTTTCTTT
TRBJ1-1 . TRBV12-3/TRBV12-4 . CASSSGSTPPNTEAFF TGTGCCAGCAGTTCGGGGTCGACTCCTCCGAACACTGAAGCTTTCTTT
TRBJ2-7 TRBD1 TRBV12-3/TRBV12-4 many CASSPGTGVEQYF TGTGCCAGCAGTCCCGGGACAGGGGTCGAGCAGTACTTC
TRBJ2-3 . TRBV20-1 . CSARVLVTDTQYF TGCAGTGCTAGAGTCCTAGTAACAGATACGCAGTATTTT
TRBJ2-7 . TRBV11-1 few CASSSGPLLSYEQYF TGTGCCAGCAGCTCGGGACCGTTACTCTCCTACGAGCAGTACTTC
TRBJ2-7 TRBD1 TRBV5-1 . CASSLGQGEATYEQYF TGCGCCAGCAGTCTTGGACAGGGCGAGGCCACATACGAGCAGTACTTC
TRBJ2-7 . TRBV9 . CASSASSLNPTYEQYF TGTGCCAGCAGCGCTTCTAGCCTCAACCCAACCTACGAGCAGTACTTC
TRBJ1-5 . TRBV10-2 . CASGRTDSNQPQHF TGCGCCAGCGGGCGGACAGATAGCAATCAGCCCCAGCATTTT
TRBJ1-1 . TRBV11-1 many CASSLTGNEMNTEAFF TGTGCCAGCAGCCTCACAGGCAACGAGATGAACACTGAAGCTTTCTTT
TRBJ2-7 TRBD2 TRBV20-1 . CSAPGGPASKQYF TGCAGTGCACCGGGGGGGCCCGCATCGAAGCAGTACTTC
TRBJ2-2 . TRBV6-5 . CASSSPHTGGENTGELFF TGTGCCAGCAGTTCCCCCCACACAGGAGGCGAGAACACCGGGGAGCTGTTTTTT
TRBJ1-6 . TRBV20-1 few CSATFSGYGSPLHF TGCAGTGCTACCTTTTCCGGGTACGGGTCACCCCTCCACTTT
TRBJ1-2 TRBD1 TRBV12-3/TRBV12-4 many CASSMMTGDYGYTF TGTGCCAGCAGCATGATGACAGGGGACTATGGCTACACCTTC
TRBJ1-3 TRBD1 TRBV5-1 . CARSLTGVSGNTIYF TGCGCCAGAAGCTTAACAGGGGTCTCTGGAAACACCATATATTTT
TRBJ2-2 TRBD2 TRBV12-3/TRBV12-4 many CASSPGLDSGELFF TGTGCCAGCAGTCCGGGACTAGATTCCGGGGAGCTGTTTTTT
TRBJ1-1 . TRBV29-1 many CSAGRGPGAEAFF TGCAGCGCCGGTCGAGGTCCGGGAGCTGAAGCTTTCTTT
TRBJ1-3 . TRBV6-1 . CASSERDPGNTIYF TGTGCCAGCAGTGAACGGGACCCTGGAAACACCATATATTTT
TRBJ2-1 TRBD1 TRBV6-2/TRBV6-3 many CASSQDRERFF TGTGCCAGCAGCCAGGACAGGGAGCGGTTCTTC